The 23 T cell receptor beta chains presented below share a single source sample, sequenced in a study of long-term antiretroviral therapy in people with HIV (dated by TCRdb to between 2022 and 2023). The immunoSEQ hsTCRB v3.0 assay was used at survey level resolution to sequence the TRB variable region. TCRdb took over this immuneACCESS table, retaining in-frame rearrangements with V and J assigned. Such tables are incomplete; in checked studies, under half of the missing clones stem from an unresolved V gene, and the remainder is unexplained. This sample is represented by about 25,000 clones; 87% of them were singletons. Of the sample, roughly 8.7% falls within the top ten clones. The sequencing used unsorted PBMCs, collected 1.8 years before starting antiretroviral therapy. These receptors originate from a man aged 45-60 years with HIV.

The CDR3 bases are TGCGCCAGCAGCTTGGCCCGAAGTATCGAATACAATGAGCAGTTCTTC. This gives the protein CASSLARSIEYNEQFF. V usage is TRBV5-1 and J usage is TRBJ2-1; D not resolved. Trimming removed 0 bases from V and 4 bases from J, with 14 bases in between. Germline values: CDR1 SGHRS, CDR2 YFSETQ. The CDR3 loop spans 16 amino acids.

V is TRBV19 and J is TRBJ1-2; TRBD1 is a possible D gene (6 bases). The V and J ends lost 6 bases and 1 base respectively, with 12 bases between them. Germline assignment: CDR1 LNHDA and CDR2 SQIVND (reference sequence). This CDR3 is 14 amino acids long. The chain's CDR3 is CASRNVRGNYGYTF. The CDR3 nucleotides are TGTGCCAGTAGGAACGTCAGGGGTAACTATGGCTACACCTTC.

This clone turned up a few times. J is TRBJ2-3 and V is TRBV27; TRBD1 might be the D (6 bases). Trimming removed 5 bases at V and 5 bases at J, with 17 bases between. The CDR3 runs 15 residues. The germline V gene has CDR1 MNHEY and CDR2 SMNVEV (reference sequence). CDR3 amino acids: CASSLASTGRDTQYF. The CDR3 DNA sequence: TGTGCCAGCAGTCTCGCCTCAACAGGGAGAGATACGCAGTATTTT.

The chain couples TRBV7-3 to TRBJ2-1; tentative D call: TRBD1 (6 bases). The V and J ends lost 5 bases and 5 bases respectively, with 10 bases between them. CDR3 size: 13 residues. Per the germline V gene, CDR1 is SGHTA and CDR2 is FQGTGA. The CDR3 region is CASSLAGDNEQFF. DNA of the CDR3: TGTGCCAGCAGCCTTGCAGGGGACAATGAGCAGTTCTTC.

Relative to its sample, this clone is medium-sized. The gene calls are TRBV6-1 and TRBJ2-7; D remains unclear. V was clipped by 7 bases and J by 2 bases, with 9 bases between them. Germline CDR1 reads MNHNS; CDR2 reads SASEGT. This CDR3 comprises 12 residues. DNA for the CDR3: TGTGCCAGCAAGAACGCAGCCTACGAGCAGTACTTC. As protein: CASKNAAYEQYF.

This clone has only one observation. The V gene is TRBV30, the J gene TRBJ2-3; no clear D gene. With 4 bases removed from V and 6 bases from J, the gap between germline ends came to 8 bases. Germline assignment: CDR1 GTSNPN and CDR2 SVGIG (reference sequence). The CDR3 extends over 11 amino acids. The CDR3 is CAWTPFDTQYF. CDR3 coding DNA: TGTGCCTGGACCCCTTTTGATACGCAGTATTTT.

There are a few counts of this clone. The rearrangement uses TRBV5-1 and TRBJ2-3, with 9 bases fitting TRBD2. There are 18 residues in the CDR3. Per germline, CDR1 SGHRS and CDR2 YFSETQ. V shed 1 base and J 1 base; nucleotides not matched to a gene: 10. For the CDR3, the DNA is TGCGCCAGCAGCTTGATGGCTAGCGGGATGGGAGGCACAGATACGCAGTATTTT. It translates to CASSLMASGMGGTDTQYF.

This clone was observed once. The gene calls are TRBV5-1 and TRBJ2-3; D is undetermined. The length of the CDR3 is 14 residues. Germline V gene sequence: CDR1 SGHRS, CDR2 YFSETQ. Trimming removed 2 bases from V and 2 bases from J, with 9 bases in between. This CDR3 is CASSFSRNTDTQYF. The CDR3 bases are TGCGCCAGCAGCTTTTCGCGGAACACAGATACGCAGTATTTT.

This clone appeared a single time. The V gene is TRBV18, the J gene TRBJ2-7; 7 bases agree with TRBD2. Germline-derived CDR1 and CDR2 are KGHSH and LQKENI. CDR3 size: 13 residues. V dropped 2 bases and J dropped 10; count of bases not matched to a gene: 8. This CDR3 reads CASSPGEGPVQYF. The CDR3 DNA is TGTGCCAGCTCACCAGGGGAGGGGCCAGTTCAGTACTTC. The entire variable domain, with the rest obtained from reference TRBV18 and TRBJ2-7, is as follows: NAGVMQNPRHLVRRRGQEARLRCSPMKGHSHVYWYRQLPEEGLKFMVYLQKENIIDESGMPKERFSAEFPKEGPSILRIQQVVRGDSAAYFCASSPGEGPVQYFGPGTRLTVT.

V is TRBV28 and J is TRBJ1-5; D call uncertain. Germline V CDR1 and CDR2: MDHEN, SYDVKM. V was shortened by 6 bases and J by 4 bases, with 7 bases between the two germline ends. This CDR3 has 12 residues. CDR3 nucleotide sequence: TGTGCCAGCAGACCCACAAATCAGCCCCAGCATTTT. It codes for CASRPTNQPQHF.

This chain links TRBV4-3 with TRBJ1-3, with 7 bases that match TRBD1. The CDR3 has 17 residues. Per germline, CDR1 LGHNA and CDR2 YSLEER. V gave up 3 bases and J gave up 0 bases; unmatched junction bases: 8. CDR3 residues: CASSQGHRGNSGNTIYF. The CDR3 DNA sequence: TGCGCCAGCAGCCAGGGACACAGGGGAAACTCTGGAAACACCATATATTTT.

This sequence joins TRBV4-1 and TRBJ2-1; 12 positions match TRBD1. The germline V gene encodes CDR1 MGHRA and CDR2 YSYEKL. The CDR3 loop spans 15 amino acids. With 1 base clipped from V and 10 bases from J, the junction kept 5 bases outside the gene matches. The CDR3, as DNA: TGCGCCAGCAGCCAAGTGGGACAGGGGGCTGGGGAGCAGTTCTTC. It translates to CASSQVGQGAGEQFF.

The V and J genes are TRBV29-1 and TRBJ1-1; 8 nucleotides align to TRBD1. Per the germline V gene, CDR1 is SQVTM and CDR2 is ANQGSEA. V trimming: 5 bases; J trimming: 4 bases; junction bases outside the gene matches: 3. The CDR3 contains 12 residues. The CDR3 loop is CSVFTGGTEAFF. The CDR3 bases are TGCAGCGTTTTCACAGGGGGCACTGAAGCTTTCTTT. Drawing the rest from reference TRBV29-1 and TRBJ1-1, the complete variable domain is SAVISQKPSRDICQRGTSLTIQCQVDSQVTMMFWYRQQPGQSLTLIATANQGSEATYESGFVIDKFPISRPNLTFSTLTVSNMSPEDSSIYLCSVFTGGTEAFFGQGTRLTVV.

The chain is built from TRBV6-7 and TRBJ1-5; tentative D call: TRBD1 (5 bases). TRBV6-7 qualifies as an ORF whose function is uncertain. The V end was cut by 6 bases, the J end by 3 bases, with 21 bases between. CDR3 length: 17 amino acids. CDR3 DNA: TGTGCCAGCAGCCCTAAGACAGAAACCTTTTTCAATCAGCCCCAGCATTTT. Amino acid sequence: CASSPKTETFFNQPQHF.

J is TRBJ2-3 and V is TRBV4-1; maybe TRBD1 (6 bases). This CDR3 is built from 18 residues. Between the trimmed V and J ends, which lost 0 bases and 3 bases, there was a span of 19 bases. Per germline, CDR1 MGHRA and CDR2 YSYEKL. CDR3: CASSQDDRPRRGTDTQYF. The CDR3 DNA follows: TGCGCCAGCAGCCAAGATGATCGTCCGCGCAGGGGAACAGATACGCAGTATTTT.

V usage is TRBV7-9 and J usage is TRBJ2-5; the D gene is possibly TRBD2 (5 bases). The CDR3 contains 13 residues. V lost 7 bases, J lost 0 bases, and 9 bases lay in between. Germline CDR1 reads SEHNR; CDR2 reads FQNEAQ (reference sequence). CDR3 nucleotide sequence: TGTGCCAGCAACCTAGCAGACCAAGAGACCCAGTACTTC. This codes for CASNLADQETQYF. The entire variable domain, with the rest obtained from reference TRBV7-9 and TRBJ2-5, is as follows: DTGVSQNPRHKITKRGQNVTFRCDPISEHNRLYWYRQTLGQGPEFLTYFQNEAQLEKSRLLSDRFSAERPKGSFSTLEIQRTEQGDSAMYLCASNLADQETQYFGPGTRLLVL.

The V and J genes are TRBV5-8 and TRBJ2-2; the D gene could be TRBD1 or TRBD2 (5 bases each). This CDR3 contains 17 residues. Germline loops: CDR1 SGHTS, CDR2 YDEGEE. The V end was cut by 7 bases, the J end by 1 base, with 20 bases between. The CDR3 bases are TGTGCCAGCGGAACAGACTTTGGGGGATGGAACACCGGGGAGCTGTTTTTT. This encodes CASGTDFGGWNTGELFF.

This clone is deemed medium-sized. V is TRBV7-2 and J is TRBJ2-7; no reliable D call. V was cut by 5 bases and J by 2 bases, with 13 bases left in between. This CDR3 region has 14 residues. Germline CDR1 is SGHTA and CDR2 is FQGNSA. The CDR3 coding sequence is TGTGCCAGCAGCGCATTGGGTCCCCCCTACGAGCAGTACTTC. Residues: CASSALGPPYEQYF.

This chain joins TRBV5-8 and TRBJ1-2; the D is unclear. There are 14 residues in the CDR3. The V end lost 0 bases, the J end lost 4 bases, and 10 bases lay between the germline ends. Germline assignment: CDR1 SGHTS and CDR2 YDEGEE. DNA of the CDR3: TGTGCCAGCAGCTTGGACCACGAAGGCTATGGCTACACCTTC. It encodes CASSLDHEGYGYTF.

The chain joins TRBV7-3 to TRBJ1-1; 8 bases match TRBD1. CDR3 length: 17 amino acids. Germline V CDR1 and CDR2: SGHTA, FQGTGA. V lost 2 bases and J lost 11; bases outside the gene matches: 19. The CDR3 DNA reads as TGTGCCAGCAGCTTAGGTGCGAGCGGGGACAGGCGTTTTGGCGCTTTCTTT. It translates to CASSLGASGDRRFGAFF.

This chain uses TRBV6-5 with TRBJ2-5, with 8 bases lining up with TRBD2. Germline V gives CDR1 MNHEY, CDR2 SVGAGI. With V trimmed by 6 bases and J by 5 bases, 5 bases remained unmatched. This CDR3 is 13 amino acids long. CDR3 residues: CASRAGGRETQYF. Written as DNA, the CDR3 is TGTGCCAGCAGGGCGGGGGGTCGGGAGACCCAGTACTTC.

V is TRBV21-1 and J is TRBJ2-3; TRBD2 is the table's D call, not checked against the DNA. TRBV21-1 is a recognized pseudogene. The CDR3 sequence is 22 residues long. CDR3 in amino acids: CASSKGLAGGPPRRMAPDTQYF. Here the CDR3 DNA reads TGTGCCAGCAGCAAGGGACTAGCGGGAGGGCCCCCTCGTCGTATGGCTCCGGATACGCAGTATTTT.

The rearrangement links TRBV7-2 to TRBJ2-2; no clear D. CDR1 and CDR2 (germline): SGHTA, FQGNSA. The ends were cut back, 5 bases at V and 2 bases at J, with 12 bases in the middle. CDR3 length equals 15 residues. CDR3 in amino acids: CASSARALNTGELFF. The CDR3 nucleotides are TGTGCCAGCAGCGCCAGAGCCTTAAACACCGGGGAGCTGTTTTTT.